These T cell receptor beta chains were read from a single sample in a study of T cells in Graves' hyperthyroidism and ophthalmopathy. From the multiplex PCR reads, TCRdb called clonotypes with MiXCR, one entry per CDR3 protein. The profile shows around 280,000 distinct CDR3 sequences, 10% to 15% of them singletons. Sequenced: blood. These receptors originate from a woman in her 30s with Graves' hyperthyroidism that later progressed to Graves' ophthalmopathy. Each CDR3 is given with its conserved first and last residue. A D gene is named only where the DNA matches it firmly. Only part of the rows carry a size: once, few, many, or a class if the clone is expanded.

j_gene: TRBJ2-3; abundance: .; v_gene: TRBV6-1; d_gene: .; CDR3aa: CASRPQDSPTNTDTQYF; CDR3nt: TGTGCCAGCAGACCCCAAGACAGTCCTACAAACACAGATACGCAGTATTTT
j_gene: TRBJ2-7; abundance: few; v_gene: TRBV19; d_gene: .; CDR3aa: CASSYRADYEQYF; CDR3nt: TGTGCCAGTAGTTATCGGGCCGACTACGAGCAGTACTTC
j_gene: TRBJ1-1; abundance: many; v_gene: TRBV19; d_gene: .; CDR3aa: CASSPREGGFTEAFF; CDR3nt: TGTGCCAGTAGTCCCCGTGAGGGAGGGTTCACTGAAGCTTTCTTT
j_gene: TRBJ2-1; abundance: many; v_gene: TRBV7-6; d_gene: .; CDR3aa: CASSLAYRGRGYNEQFF; CDR3nt: TGTGCCAGCAGCTTAGCCTATCGGGGGCGAGGGTACAATGAGCAGTTCTTC
j_gene: TRBJ1-5; abundance: many; v_gene: TRBV6-2/TRBV6-3; d_gene: TRBD1; CDR3aa: CASSYATGTGYQPQHF; CDR3nt: TGTGCCAGCAGTTATGCGACCGGGACAGGGTACCAGCCCCAGCATTTT
j_gene: TRBJ1-3; abundance: many; v_gene: TRBV2; d_gene: .; CDR3aa: CASEENSGNTIYF; CDR3nt: TGTGCCAGTGAGGAGAACTCTGGAAACACCATATATTTT
j_gene: TRBJ2-1; abundance: .; v_gene: TRBV11-2; d_gene: .; CDR3aa: CASSPPSGQAYNEQFF; CDR3nt: TGTGCCAGCAGCCCTCCGTCGGGGCAAGCCTACAATGAGCAGTTCTTC
j_gene: TRBJ2-3; abundance: many; v_gene: TRBV12-3/TRBV12-4; d_gene: .; CDR3aa: CASSPEVGGDTQYF; CDR3nt: TGTGCCAGCAGTCCAGAGGTTGGGGGAGATACGCAGTATTTT
j_gene: TRBJ2-2; abundance: .; v_gene: TRBV5-6; d_gene: .; CDR3aa: CASSQAAENTGELFF; CDR3nt: TGTGCCAGCAGTCAGGCAGCGGAGAACACCGGGGAGCTGTTTTTT
j_gene: TRBJ2-7; abundance: many; v_gene: TRBV10-3; d_gene: .; CDR3aa: CAISGRVEQYF; CDR3nt: TGTGCCATCAGTGGTAGAGTCGAGCAGTACTTC
j_gene: TRBJ2-1; abundance: many; v_gene: TRBV27; d_gene: TRBD1; CDR3aa: CASSFSRGHLSNEQFF; CDR3nt: TGTGCCAGCAGTTTCAGCAGGGGGCATCTGAGCAATGAGCAGTTCTTC
j_gene: TRBJ1-2; abundance: few; v_gene: TRBV4-3; d_gene: .; CDR3aa: CASSHTTGTYGYTF; CDR3nt: TGCGCCAGCAGCCATACAACAGGGACCTATGGCTACACCTTC
j_gene: TRBJ2-7; abundance: many; v_gene: TRBV4-2; d_gene: TRBD2; CDR3aa: CASSQRAGVDEQYF; CDR3nt: TGTGCCAGCAGCCAGCGAGCGGGAGTGGACGAGCAGTACTTC
j_gene: TRBJ2-1; abundance: many; v_gene: TRBV6-1; d_gene: TRBD2; CDR3aa: CASRRLAASSGGNEQFF; CDR3nt: TGTGCCAGCAGAAGACTAGCGGCCTCTTCAGGGGGCAATGAGCAGTTCTTC
j_gene: TRBJ2-7; abundance: many; v_gene: TRBV5-5; d_gene: TRBD2; CDR3aa: CATARVAGVETYEQYF; CDR3nt: TGTGCCACCGCCAGGGTAGCGGGAGTTGAGACCTACGAGCAGTACTTC
j_gene: TRBJ2-1; abundance: many; v_gene: TRBV2; d_gene: TRBD2; CDR3aa: CASSDLPTSGRFNEQFF; CDR3nt: TGTGCCAGCAGTGACCTCCCGACTAGCGGGCGGTTCAATGAGCAGTTCTTC
j_gene: TRBJ1-6; abundance: few; v_gene: TRBV12-3/TRBV12-4; d_gene: .; CDR3aa: CASSLGRRAPLHF; CDR3nt: TGTGCCAGCAGTTTGGGTAGGCGCGCACCCCTCCACTTT
j_gene: TRBJ2-3; abundance: many; v_gene: TRBV28; d_gene: .; CDR3aa: CASSFSWGRPSTDTQYF; CDR3nt: TGTGCCAGCAGCTTTAGTTGGGGCAGACCGAGCACAGATACGCAGTATTTT
j_gene: TRBJ1-1; abundance: many; v_gene: TRBV7-2; d_gene: TRBD1; CDR3aa: CASSPLFLTGSGPEAFF; CDR3nt: TGTGCCAGCAGCCCACTGTTCCTGACAGGGAGCGGCCCTGAAGCTTTCTTT
j_gene: TRBJ2-1; abundance: many; v_gene: TRBV20-1; d_gene: .; CDR3aa: CSGSTIGYNEQFF; CDR3nt: TGCAGTGGTTCGACAATAGGCTACAATGAGCAGTTCTTC
j_gene: TRBJ1-1; abundance: many; v_gene: TRBV4-1; d_gene: .; CDR3aa: CASSREPGPGNTEAFF; CDR3nt: TGCGCCAGCAGCCGGGAGCCGGGCCCCGGGAACACTGAAGCTTTCTTT
j_gene: TRBJ2-5; abundance: many; v_gene: TRBV12-3/TRBV12-4; d_gene: TRBD2; CDR3aa: CASSGAGEETQYF; CDR3nt: TGTGCCAGCAGTGGAGCGGGAGAAGAGACCCAGTACTTC
j_gene: TRBJ1-1; abundance: many; v_gene: TRBV18; d_gene: TRBD1; CDR3aa: CASSPDRATEAFF; CDR3nt: TGTGCCAGCTCACCCGACAGGGCCACTGAAGCTTTCTTT
j_gene: TRBJ1-1; abundance: many; v_gene: TRBV6-2/TRBV6-3; d_gene: .; CDR3aa: CASSPSHRNTEAFF; CDR3nt: TGTGCCAGCAGTCCCTCACACCGGAACACTGAAGCTTTCTTT
j_gene: TRBJ2-3; abundance: .; v_gene: TRBV7-9; d_gene: TRBD2; CDR3aa: CASSLEGLRRPSTDTQYF; CDR3nt: TGTGCCAGCAGCTTAGAGGGACTACGCCGGCCTAGCACAGATACGCAGTATTTT
j_gene: TRBJ2-5; abundance: .; v_gene: TRBV5-4; d_gene: .; CDR3aa: CASSSLTPGQETQYF; CDR3nt: TGTGCCAGCAGCTCCCTAACGCCAGGCCAAGAGACCCAGTACTTC
j_gene: TRBJ1-1; abundance: many; v_gene: TRBV28; d_gene: .; CDR3aa: CASSSLRQGQNTEAFF; CDR3nt: TGTGCCAGCAGTTCCCTCCGGCAGGGCCAGAACACTGAAGCTTTCTTT
j_gene: TRBJ2-3; abundance: few; v_gene: TRBV10-3; d_gene: .; CDR3aa: CAISESLAVTQYF; CDR3nt: TGTGCCATCAGTGAGTCACTAGCTGTTACGCAGTATTTT
j_gene: TRBJ2-1; abundance: .; v_gene: TRBV6-2/TRBV6-3; d_gene: .; CDR3aa: CASSSRPSLNEQFF; CDR3nt: TGTGCCAGCAGTTCGAGACCAAGCCTCAATGAGCAGTTCTTC
j_gene: TRBJ2-3; abundance: once; v_gene: TRBV19; d_gene: .; CDR3aa: CASSIGRHGTDTQYF; CDR3nt: TGTGCCAGTAGTATAGGGAGACACGGCACAGATACGCAGTATTTT
j_gene: TRBJ2-5; abundance: many; v_gene: TRBV7-2; d_gene: TRBD1; CDR3aa: CASSSRQGQETQYF; CDR3nt: TGTGCCAGCAGCTCACGACAGGGCCAAGAGACCCAGTACTTC
j_gene: TRBJ2-1; abundance: many; v_gene: TRBV24-1; d_gene: .; CDR3aa: CATSDVTGNSYNEQFF; CDR3nt: TGTGCCACCAGTGATGTGACAGGTAACTCCTACAATGAGCAGTTCTTC
j_gene: TRBJ2-3; abundance: many; v_gene: TRBV4-3; d_gene: TRBD2; CDR3aa: CASSQNGQGGDTQYF; CDR3nt: TGCGCCAGCAGCCAAAACGGGCAGGGAGGGGATACGCAGTATTTT
j_gene: TRBJ2-5; abundance: many; v_gene: TRBV20-1; d_gene: TRBD2; CDR3aa: CSARLAGVPETQYF; CDR3nt: TGCAGTGCACGCCTAGCGGGAGTTCCGGAGACCCAGTACTTC
j_gene: TRBJ2-1; abundance: many; v_gene: TRBV10-3; d_gene: .; CDR3aa: CAISESTLGEQFF; CDR3nt: TGTGCCATCAGTGAGTCGACTCTGGGTGAGCAGTTCTTC
j_gene: TRBJ1-2; abundance: many; v_gene: TRBV7-2; d_gene: .; CDR3aa: CASSSAQGAYGYTF; CDR3nt: TGTGCCAGCAGCTCCGCACAGGGAGCCTATGGCTACACCTTC
j_gene: TRBJ1-2; abundance: many; v_gene: TRBV18; d_gene: .; CDR3aa: CASTPPVRRMRGYTF; CDR3nt: TGTGCCAGCACTCCTCCTGTTCGGAGGATGAGGGGCTACACCTTC
j_gene: TRBJ2-1; abundance: .; v_gene: TRBV6-2/TRBV6-3; d_gene: .; CDR3aa: CASSYERGYEQFF; CDR3nt: TGTGCCAGCAGTTACGAGAGGGGGTATGAGCAGTTCTTC
j_gene: TRBJ2-1; abundance: few; v_gene: TRBV11-2; d_gene: TRBD2; CDR3aa: CASSLFPGGLYNEQFF; CDR3nt: TGTGCCAGCAGCTTATTTCCGGGAGGCCTCTACAATGAGCAGTTCTTC
j_gene: TRBJ1-3; abundance: few; v_gene: TRBV19; d_gene: .; CDR3aa: CASSTGQPGNTIYF; CDR3nt: TGTGCCAGTAGTACGGGCCAGCCCGGAAACACCATATATTTT
j_gene: TRBJ2-2; abundance: .; v_gene: TRBV5-6; d_gene: .; CDR3aa: CASSFSPRGTGELFF; CDR3nt: TGTGCCAGCAGCTTTAGCCCCCGGGGGACCGGGGAGCTGTTTTTT
j_gene: TRBJ2-3; abundance: many; v_gene: TRBV27; d_gene: TRBD2; CDR3aa: CASSSPLRLAGGTQYF; CDR3nt: TGTGCCAGCAGTTCGCCCCTAAGACTAGCGGGCGGTACGCAGTATTTT
j_gene: TRBJ2-3; abundance: many; v_gene: TRBV7-2; d_gene: .; CDR3aa: CASSYSTDTQYF; CDR3nt: TGTGCCAGCAGCTATAGCACAGATACGCAGTATTTT
j_gene: TRBJ1-1; abundance: many; v_gene: TRBV4-3; d_gene: .; CDR3aa: CASARGGRENTEAFF; CDR3nt: TGCGCCAGCGCAAGGGGGGGCAGAGAGAACACTGAAGCTTTCTTT
j_gene: TRBJ1-2; abundance: many; v_gene: TRBV11-2; d_gene: .; CDR3aa: CASSLGLDGYTF; CDR3nt: TGTGCCAGCAGCTTGGGTCTGGATGGCTACACCTTC
j_gene: TRBJ1-2; abundance: many; v_gene: TRBV20-1; d_gene: .; CDR3aa: CSARVLVSTIGYTF; CDR3nt: TGCAGTGCTAGAGTACTGGTTTCGACTATCGGCTACACCTTC
j_gene: TRBJ1-2; abundance: many; v_gene: TRBV7-2; d_gene: .; CDR3aa: CASSLSRNYGYTF; CDR3nt: TGTGCCAGCAGCTTATCCCGTAACTATGGCTACACCTTC
j_gene: TRBJ1-2; abundance: few; v_gene: TRBV15; d_gene: .; CDR3aa: CATSRGRGASSGYTF; CDR3nt: TGTGCCACCAGCAGAGGACGAGGGGCCTCCTCTGGCTACACCTTC
j_gene: TRBJ2-7; abundance: few; v_gene: TRBV30; d_gene: TRBD2; CDR3aa: CAWRGLKVGTYEQYF; CDR3nt: TGTGCCTGGAGGGGACTAAAGGTGGGAACCTACGAGCAGTACTTC
j_gene: TRBJ2-7; abundance: many; v_gene: TRBV24-1; d_gene: TRBD1; CDR3aa: CATSEAGTGNEQYF; CDR3nt: TGTGCCACCAGTGAAGCCGGGACAGGGAACGAGCAGTACTTC
j_gene: TRBJ2-1; abundance: many; v_gene: TRBV20-1; d_gene: TRBD2; CDR3aa: CSAGVSGRARFNEQFF; CDR3nt: TGCAGTGCTGGGGTCAGCGGGAGGGCCCGGTTTAATGAGCAGTTCTTC
j_gene: TRBJ2-3; abundance: .; v_gene: TRBV4-3; d_gene: .; CDR3aa: CASSQDREAHTDTQYF; CDR3nt: TGCGCCAGCAGCCAAGATAGAGAGGCCCACACAGATACGCAGTATTTT
j_gene: TRBJ2-7; abundance: many; v_gene: TRBV4-3; d_gene: TRBD1; CDR3aa: CASSHSGGRGYEQYF; CDR3nt: TGCGCCAGCAGCCATTCAGGGGGCCGGGGCTACGAGCAGTACTTC
j_gene: TRBJ1-5; abundance: many; v_gene: TRBV28; d_gene: .; CDR3aa: CASSFVDSSNQPQHF; CDR3nt: TGTGCCAGCAGTTTTGTCGACAGCAGCAATCAGCCCCAGCATTTT
j_gene: TRBJ2-7; abundance: many; v_gene: TRBV12-5; d_gene: .; CDR3aa: CASGQTSGGSVGSYEQYF; CDR3nt: TGTGCTAGTGGTCAAACCTCGGGGGGCTCCGTTGGTTCCTACGAGCAGTACTTC